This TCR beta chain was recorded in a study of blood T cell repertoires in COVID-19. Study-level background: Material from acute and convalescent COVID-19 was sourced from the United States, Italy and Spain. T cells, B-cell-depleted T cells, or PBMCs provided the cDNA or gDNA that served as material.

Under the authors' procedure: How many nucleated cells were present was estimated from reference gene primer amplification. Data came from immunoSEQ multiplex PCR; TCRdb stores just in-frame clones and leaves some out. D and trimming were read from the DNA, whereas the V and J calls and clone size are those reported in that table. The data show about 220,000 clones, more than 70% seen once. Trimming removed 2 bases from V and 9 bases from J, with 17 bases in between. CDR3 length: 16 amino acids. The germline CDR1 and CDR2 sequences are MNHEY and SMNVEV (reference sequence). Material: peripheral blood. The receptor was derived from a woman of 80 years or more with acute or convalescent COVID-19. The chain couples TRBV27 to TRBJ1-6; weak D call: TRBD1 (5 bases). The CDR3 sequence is CASSLRFREGGSPLHF. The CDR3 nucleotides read TGTGCCAGCAGTTTACGCTTCAGGGAAGGCGGTTCACCCCTCCACTTT.